These 28 T cell receptor beta chains share one sample of origin, sequenced in a study of blood T cell repertoires in COVID-19. TCRdb keeps only in-frame clones here, not all; method: immunoSEQ multiplex PCR. The sample lists 100,000 to 150,000 clones, about 70% occurring once. Sequenced: peripheral blood. All receptors derive from a man aged 55 to 69 with acute or convalescent COVID-19.

This clone has only one observation. The V and J genes are TRBV2 and TRBJ1-2, with 8 positions matching TRBD1. V dropped 6 bases and J dropped 5; count of bases not matched to a gene: 14. Germline V CDR1 and CDR2: SNHLY, FYNNEI. The CDR3 loop spans 16 amino acids. The CDR3 nucleotides read TGTGCCAGCAGCAAAAAACGACAGGGGTCGGTTTATGGCTACACCTTC. It encodes CASSKKRQGSVYGYTF.

V is TRBV6-5 and J is TRBJ1-2, with D tentatively TRBD1 (6 bases). The V gene lost 8 bases and the J gene lost 1 base, with 14 bases spanning the gap. The CDR3 has 14 residues. Germline V gives CDR1 MNHEY, CDR2 SVGAGI. CDR3 nucleotide sequence: TGTGCCAGCCTAATGGGGGACAATAACTATGGCTACACCTTC. Amino acid sequence: CASLMGDNNYGYTF.

The chain couples TRBV2 to TRBJ1-2; unclear D gene. The germline CDR1 and CDR2 sequences are SNHLY and FYNNEI. Trimming stripped 3 bases from V and 2 bases from J, with 7 bases between. The CDR3 length is 13 residues. The DNA for the CDR3 is TGTGCCAGCAGTGATGCGAGGAACTATGGCTACACCTTC. This codes for CASSDARNYGYTF.

The chain joins TRBV19 to TRBJ2-5; 7 bases are a match to TRBD1. CDR1 is LNHDA and CDR2 is SQIVND in the germline V gene (reference sequence). The V segment lost 6 bases and the J segment 2 bases; nucleotides outside the gene matches: 9. This CDR3 has 15 amino acids. CDR3 protein: CASRSLSGGQETQYF. CDR3 bases: TGTGCCAGTAGATCTTTATCAGGGGGACAAGAGACCCAGTACTTC.

This clone was picked up one time. This rearrangement joins TRBV29-1 to TRBJ2-1; D unresolved. Germline V gene data show CDR1 as SQVTM and CDR2 as ANQGSEA. This CDR3 contains 11 residues. The V end was cut by 3 bases, the J end by 10 bases, with 10 bases between. CDR3 in DNA: TGCAGCGTTGAGGGCAGAGACGAGCAGTTCTTC. Translation gives CSVEGRDEQFF.

The V and J genes are TRBV3-1 (or the pseudogene TRBV3-2) and TRBJ1-1, with TRBD1 matching over 7 bases. With 5 bases clipped from V and 11 bases from J, the junction kept 5 bases outside the gene matches. The CDR3 totals 11 residues. The germline V gene encodes CDR1 LGHDT and CDR2 YNNKEL (reference sequence). CDR3 region: CASSYRGQAFF. CDR3 coding DNA: TGTGCCAGCAGCTACAGGGGTCAGGCTTTCTTT.

This clone was found once. The chain links TRBV30 to TRBJ1-5; the D is unclear. V lost 0 bases and J 2 bases, leaving 5 bases between the germline ends. From germline, CDR1 is GTSNPN and CDR2 SVGIG (reference sequence). CDR3 size: 13 residues. The CDR3 DNA reads TGTGCCTGGAGTGTCTCCGGCAATCAGCCCCAGCATTTT. Encoded protein: CAWSVSGNQPQHF.

A few counts support this clone. The J gene is TRBJ1-4, the V gene TRBV9; no clear D gene. The CDR3 runs 14 residues. V lost 0 bases to trimming and J lost 7 bases, with 10 bases between them. CDR1 and CDR2 from the germline V gene are SGDLS and YYNGEE. The CDR3 here is CASSVGFRGEKLFF. As DNA, the CDR3 is TGTGCCAGCAGCGTAGGATTTCGGGGTGAAAAACTGTTTTTT. The full variable domain, completed using reference TRBV9 and TRBJ1-4, is DSGVTQTPKHLITATGQRVTLRCSPRSGDLSVYWYQQSLDQGLQFLIQYYNGEERAKGNILERFSAQQFPDLHSELNLSSLELGDSALYFCASSVGFRGEKLFFGSGTQLSVL.

The V and J genes are TRBV27 and TRBJ2-3; 9 nucleotides line up with TRBD2. Germline-derived CDR1 and CDR2 are MNHEY and SMNVEV (reference sequence). The CDR3 runs to 13 residues. Losses at the gene ends were 7 bases for V and 14 bases for J; bases not matched to a gene: 13. CDR3 region: CASTLAGQRVRYF. As DNA, the CDR3 is TGTGCCAGCACCCTAGCGGGGCAGAGGGTTAGGTATTTT.

This chain uses TRBV24-1 with TRBJ1-2; D is uncertain. CDR1 is KGHDR, CDR2 SFDVKD, per germline. The CDR3 covers 16 residues. V was shortened by 2 bases and J by 4 bases, with 16 bases between the two germline ends. The CDR3 is CATSDSSGSGGYGYTF. CDR3 coding DNA: TGTGCCACCAGTGATTCCTCTGGGTCTGGCGGCTATGGCTACACCTTC.

The chain carries TRBV5-6 and TRBJ2-1; 7 nucleotides agree with TRBD1. CDR3 length: 13 residues. The trim removed 5 bases at V and 8 bases at J, leaving 7 bases unmatched. Germline CDR1 and CDR2: SGHDT and YYEEEE. CDR3 region: CASSRRTGDEQFF. Here the CDR3 DNA reads TGTGCCAGCAGTCGGAGAACAGGGGATGAGCAGTTCTTC.

The rearrangement joins TRBV5-1 to TRBJ2-4; unclear D gene. The CDR3 has 18 residues. Germline lookup yields CDR1 SGHRS and CDR2 YFSETQ. V was cut by 1 base and J by 0 bases, with 17 bases left in between. CDR3 region: CASSLFSLNVPAKNIQYF. DNA of the CDR3: TGCGCCAGCAGCTTGTTTAGCCTTAATGTCCCAGCCAAAAACATTCAGTACTTC.

The rearrangement joins TRBV5-1 to TRBJ1-4; possible D gene TRBD1, 6 bases. Germline assignment: CDR1 SGHRS and CDR2 YFSETQ. The V gene lost 7 bases and the J gene lost 8 bases, with 18 bases spanning the gap. There are 14 residues in the CDR3. In DNA, the CDR3 is TGCGCCAGCTGCCCGACATCGCAGGGGGAAAAACTGTTTTTT. Translating gives CASCPTSQGEKLFF.

This clone was counted only a few times. The chain employs TRBV18 and TRBJ2-7; TRBD2 matches at 9 bases. V gave up 5 bases and J gave up 3 bases; unmatched junction bases: 8. Per germline, CDR1 KGHSH and CDR2 LQKENI. The CDR3 length is 15 residues. CDR3 DNA sequence: TGTGCCAGCTCAGCCGGGACTAGCAATTTCTACGAGCAGTACTTC. It codes for CASSAGTSNFYEQYF.

In the case of this clone: A read error may produce the germline difference seen at one junction end. The rearrangement joins TRBV6-5 to TRBJ1-2; D not certain. The CDR3 contains 13 residues. Germline V CDR1 and CDR2: MNHEY, SVGAGI. The CDR3 coding sequence is TGTGCCGGCAGCCCCAGCGGTATCTATGGCTACACCTTC. Amino acids: CAGSPSGIYGYTF.

This clone has only one observation. The V gene is TRBV5-6, the J gene TRBJ2-4, with 7 bases aligning to TRBD1. Germline V gene sequence: CDR1 SGHDT, CDR2 YYEEEE. This CDR3 spans 13 amino acids. Trimming removed 2 bases from V and 5 bases from J; junction bases left unmatched: 1. As DNA, the CDR3 is TGTGCCAGCAGCTTAGGGACAGAAAACATTCAGTACTTC. This gives the protein CASSLGTENIQYF.

With regard to this clone: Additional DNA sequences in this sample encode the identical CDR3. This chain uses TRBV5-4 with TRBJ2-7, with TRBD1 matching 10 bases. V was pared by 3 bases and J by 3 bases, with 3 bases of the junction left unmatched. The germline V gene has CDR1 SGHNT and CDR2 YYREEE (reference sequence). This CDR3 region has 14 residues. For the CDR3, the DNA is TGTGCCAGCAGCTCGGACAGGGGGGACTACGAGCAGTACTTC. This translates into CASSSDRGDYEQYF.

The chain combines TRBV6-5 with TRBJ1-1; the D gene is possibly TRBD1 (6 bases). CDR3 size: 12 residues. V lost 7 bases to trimming and J lost 7 bases, with 13 bases between them. CDR1 is MNHEY and CDR2 is SVGAGI in the germline V gene. This chain's CDR3 is CASTRTVIEAFF. DNA for the CDR3: TGTGCCAGCACCAGGACAGTCATTGAAGCTTTCTTT.

J is TRBJ1-4 and V is TRBV19; 9 nucleotides agree with TRBD1. Looked up from germline, CDR1 is LNHDA and CDR2 is SQIVND (reference sequence). There are 18 residues in the CDR3. V was clipped by 6 bases and J by 5 bases; unmatched bases: 16. The CDR3 reads CASRYRDREKRVNEKLFF. The CDR3 DNA sequence: TGTGCCAGTAGATACCGGGACAGGGAGAAAAGGGTAAATGAAAAACTGTTTTTT.

This clone was seen only a few times. V usage is TRBV2 and J usage is TRBJ1-5; no definite D call. Germline V gives CDR1 SNHLY, CDR2 FYNNEI. The CDR3 is 15 residues long. The germline V and J ends were trimmed by 4 bases and 10 bases, with 20 bases remaining between them. This chain's CDR3 is CASSGGGGAGYPQHF. In DNA, the CDR3 is TGTGCCAGCAGTGGCGGCGGCGGCGCGGGTTATCCCCAGCATTTT. The full variable domain, rest sourced from reference TRBV2 and TRBJ1-5, is EPEVTQTPSHQVTQMGQEVILRCVPISNHLYFYWYRQILGQKVEFLVSFYNNEISEKSEIFDDQFSVERPDGSNFTLKIRSTKLEDSAMYFCASSGGGGAGYPQHFGDGTRLSIL.

This clone was observed a handful of times. The chain recombines TRBV7-9 with TRBJ1-2, with 7 bases matching TRBD1. The CDR3 covers 12 residues. Trimming removed 4 bases from V and 8 bases from J; junction bases left unmatched: 4. CDR1 SEHNR and CDR2 FQNEAQ come from the germline V gene (reference sequence). CDR3 in amino acids: CASSSRGIGYTF. DNA of the CDR3: TGTGCCAGCAGCTCCAGGGGGATAGGCTACACCTTC.

The V and J genes are TRBV2 and TRBJ2-1, with D tentatively TRBD1 (6 bases). The germline CDR1 and CDR2 sequences are SNHLY and FYNNEI. The CDR3 consists of 17 residues. V shed 6 bases and J shed 2 bases, with 20 bases lying between them. The chain's CDR3 is CASSDAYGTNPYNEQFF. The CDR3 nucleotides are TGTGCCAGCAGCGACGCGTACGGGACAAACCCCTACAATGAGCAGTTCTTC.

The gene calls are TRBV19 and TRBJ1-5; D may be TRBD1 (5 bases). Germline V gene sequence: CDR1 LNHDA, CDR2 SQIVND (reference sequence). With 4 bases removed from V and 2 bases from J, the gap between germline ends came to 18 bases. CDR3 length equals 17 residues. CDR3 sequence (DNA): TGTGCCAGTAGTAACCTCAACCAGGGTAGTGGCAATCAGCCCCAGCATTTT. Protein product: CASSNLNQGSGNQPQHF.

The rearrangement joins TRBV19 to TRBJ2-7; no clear D gene. From germline, CDR1 is LNHDA and CDR2 SQIVND (reference sequence). V shed 3 bases and J shed 5 bases, with 11 bases lying between them. This CDR3 region has 13 residues. CDR3 amino acids: CASSMSWADEQYF. The CDR3 region has the DNA TGTGCCAGTAGTATGAGCTGGGCAGACGAGCAGTACTTC.

The V gene is TRBV5-5, the J gene TRBJ1-6; D gene ambiguous. This CDR3 is built from 18 residues. The ends were cut back, 4 bases at V and 0 bases at J, with 17 bases in the middle. Looked up from germline, CDR1 is SGHKS and CDR2 is YYEKEE (reference sequence). Here the CDR3 DNA reads TGTGCCAGCAGCGCCTATCCCCCAAGAGGCTCCTATAATTCACCCCTCCACTTT. Translation gives CASSAYPPRGSYNSPLHF.

This chain links TRBV7-3 with TRBJ1-2; possible D gene TRBD1, 5 bases. The CDR3 is 13 amino acids. V lost 5 bases to trimming and J lost 5 bases, with 12 bases between them. Germline V gives CDR1 SGHTA, CDR2 FQGTGA. The CDR3 here is CASSPYSGYGYTF. The CDR3 DNA reads TGTGCCAGCAGCCCCTACTCAGGGTATGGCTACACCTTC.

The V and J genes are TRBV5-1 and TRBJ2-7, with TRBD2 as a possible D gene (6 bases). The CDR3 runs to 13 residues. Germline assignment: CDR1 SGHRS and CDR2 YFSETQ. V dropped 4 bases and J dropped 5 bases, with 13 bases sitting between them. CDR3 in DNA: TGCGCCAGCAGCCGGGAGAGGTGCCACGAGCAGTACTTC. It yields the protein CASSRERCHEQYF. The full variable domain, completed using reference TRBV5-1 and TRBJ2-7, is KAGVTQTPRYLIKTRGQQVTLSCSPISGHRSVSWYQQTPGQGLQFLFEYFSETQRNKGNFPGRFSGRQFSNSRSEMNVSTLELGDSALYLCASSRERCHEQYFGPGTRLTVT.

This clone came up a few times. The chain combines TRBV4-1 with TRBJ1-5, with D possibly matching TRBD1 (5 bases). Germline V gene lookup returns CDR1 MGHRA and CDR2 YSYEKL. There are 17 residues in the CDR3. The V end was cut by 0 bases, the J end by 3 bases, with 15 bases between. CDR3 region: CASSQDLAGTYNQPQHF. CDR3 sequence (DNA): TGCGCCAGCAGCCAAGATCTCGCGGGGACCTACAATCAGCCCCAGCATTTT.